The 23 T cell receptor beta chains below all came from one sample that was sequenced in a study of cytomegalovirus exposure and HLA in healthy donors. Primers: 60 Vbeta forward and 13 Jbeta reverse. Clones were read by immunoSEQ multiplex PCR, and TCRdb kept only the in-frame ones, dropping some. The listing records under 250,000 clones. The sample comprised PBMCs. Source of these receptors: a girl under 10 years old in good health and CMV-seropositive.

Of note for this clone: In the same sample, other DNA sequences code for this CDR3. Here the CDR3 reads CASSLEGSSYEQYF. The CDR3 DNA follows: TGTGCCAGCAGCTTGGAAGGGAGCTCCTACGAGCAGTACTTC. The rearrangement links TRBV5-4 to TRBJ2-7; maybe TRBD2 (5 bases). CDR1 SGHNT and CDR2 YYREEE come from the germline V gene (reference sequence). V lost 0 bases to trimming and J lost 0 bases, with 7 bases between them. The CDR3 length is 14 residues.

The chain is built from TRBV29-1 and TRBJ2-5; 12 bases are a match to TRBD1. Germline CDR1 SQVTM, CDR2 ANQGSEA. The CDR3 is 15 residues long. The junction had 12 bases not matched to a gene; V was cut back by 2 bases and J by 11 bases. CDR3 region: CSVEIRGDRGLEQYF. In nucleotides, the CDR3 is TGCAGCGTTGAAATAAGAGGGGACAGGGGGCTTGAGCAGTACTTC.

Points on this clone: Other DNA sequences from this sample encode an identical CDR3 as well. The chain couples TRBV5-1 to TRBJ2-7; possibly TRBD1 for D (8 bases). V lost 4 bases and J 4 bases, leaving 21 bases between the germline ends. CDR1 and CDR2 (germline): SGHRS, YFSETQ. The CDR3 is made up of 16 amino acids. The CDR3 reads CASSLGGTGAEYEQYF. The CDR3 DNA reads TGCGCCAGCAGCCTGGGGGGGACAGGAGCCGAATACGAGCAGTACTTC.

This chain joins TRBV7-2 and TRBJ1-1, with D possibly TRBD1 on 5 matching bases. Germline CDR1 is SGHTA and CDR2 is FQGNSA. V shed 5 bases and J shed 0 bases, with 13 bases lying between them. The CDR3 runs to 15 residues. For the CDR3, the DNA is TGTGCCAGCAGCCTCAGAAGGGGTGTGAACACTGAAGCTTTCTTT. Amino acid sequence: CASSLRRGVNTEAFF.

The V call is TRBV5-1, the J call TRBJ2-3; D perhaps matches TRBD1 (5 bases). This CDR3 region has 14 residues. The ends were cut back, 4 bases at V and 0 bases at J, with 9 bases in the middle. Germline CDR1 and CDR2: SGHRS and YFSETQ. CDR3 in amino acids: CASSPPGSTDTQYF. CDR3 in DNA: TGCGCCAGCAGCCCACCAGGGAGCACAGATACGCAGTATTTT.

In DNA, the CDR3 is TGTGCCAGCAGCCTACGGGGTCCCAATGAGCAGTTCTTC. Encoded protein: CASSLRGPNEQFF. This sequence joins TRBV27 and TRBJ2-1; D possibly corresponds to TRBD2 (5 bases). The CDR3 totals 13 residues. Germline V gene data show CDR1 as MNHEY and CDR2 as SMNVEV (reference sequence). The V end lost 6 bases, the J end lost 6 bases, and 12 bases lay between the germline ends.

The rearrangement links TRBV28 to TRBJ1-4; D gene ambiguous. This CDR3 spans 14 amino acids. CDR1 and CDR2 (germline): MDHEN, SYDVKM. Deletions cut 4 bases from V and 14 bases from J, with 20 bases between. The CDR3 here is CASSWVTLGGSLFF. The DNA of the CDR3 is TGTGCCAGCAGTTGGGTCACCCTCGGAGGAAGCCTGTTTTTT.

The V and J genes are TRBV7-8 and TRBJ1-5; the D is unclear. CDR3 length equals 15 residues. V lost 5 bases and J lost 4, with 15 bases in between. Germline-derived CDR1 and CDR2 are SGHVS and FQNEAQ. CDR3 DNA: TGTGCCAGCAGCCCCCCCGGGTTTGGGAATCAGCCCCAGCATTTT. Amino acids: CASSPPGFGNQPQHF.

The rearrangement links TRBV29-1 to TRBJ2-7; 7 bases match TRBD2. CDR1 is SQVTM and CDR2 is ANQGSEA in the germline V gene. The V segment lost 3 bases and the J segment 7 bases; nucleotides outside the gene matches: 6. This CDR3 is built from 12 residues. CDR3 sequence (DNA): TGCAGCGTTGACCACTTCGGGGGGGAGCAGTACTTC. It is translated as CSVDHFGGEQYF.

The V gene is TRBV21-1, the J gene TRBJ1-2; the table's D call TRBD1 went unverified against the DNA. TRBV21-1 is reported as a pseudogene. CDR3 size: 14 residues. The CDR3 protein is CASTLTGRGRVSTF. DNA of the CDR3: TGTGCCAGCACCTTAACGGGCAGGGGGCGAGTCTCCACCTTC.

V usage is TRBV7-8 and J usage is TRBJ2-3, with TRBD2 matching over 9 bases. Losses at the gene ends were 3 bases for V and 1 base for J; bases not matched to a gene: 8. Germline lookup yields CDR1 SGHVS and CDR2 FQNEAQ. CDR3 length: 17 residues. DNA of the CDR3: TGTGCCAGCAGCTTGGCTAGCGGGACTAGGGGCACAGATACGCAGTATTTT. Its translation: CASSLASGTRGTDTQYF.

The chain is built from TRBV28 and TRBJ1-1; D is unresolved. The V end was cut by 2 bases, the J end by 4 bases, with 11 bases between. The CDR3 is 14 amino acids. In germline, CDR1 is MDHEN, CDR2 SYDVKM. As DNA, the CDR3 is TGTGCCAGCAGTTTAACGGGGATGGGCACTGAAGCTTTCTTT. It specifies CASSLTGMGTEAFF. Filled out from reference TRBV28 and TRBJ1-1, the complete variable domain reads DVKVTQSSRYLVKRTGEKVFLECVQDMDHENMFWYRQDPGLGLRLIYFSYDVKMKEKGDIPEGYSVSREKKERFSLILESASTNQTSMYLCASSLTGMGTEAFFGQGTRLTVV.

The rearrangement joins TRBV29-1 to TRBJ2-3, with TRBD1 matching over 9 bases. J gave up 2 bases and V 0 bases, and 9 bases lay outside the gene matches. Germline loops: CDR1 SQVTM, CDR2 ANQGSEA. This CDR3 spans 17 amino acids. DNA for the CDR3: TGCAGCGTTGAAGAAGGGGCCGGACAGGGGTCCACAGATACGCAGTATTTT. It is translated as CSVEEGAGQGSTDTQYF.

J is TRBJ2-7 and V is TRBV11-3, with D perhaps matching TRBD1 (6 bases). Germline V gives CDR1 SGHNT, CDR2 YENEEA. The CDR3 spans 17 residues. The germline V and J ends were trimmed by 1 base and 3 bases, with 19 bases remaining between them. This CDR3 reads CASSLVIPYEGDYEQYF. In nucleotides, the CDR3 is TGTGCCAGCAGCTTAGTAATCCCTTATGAGGGGGACTACGAGCAGTACTTC.

The chain links TRBV6-1 to TRBJ2-5; 7 bases match TRBD1. This CDR3 has 11 residues. Germline V gives CDR1 MNHNS, CDR2 SASEGT. Trimming at V came to 6 bases and at J to 10 bases, leaving 5 bases not matched to a gene. The CDR3, as DNA: TGTGCCAGCAGCCCCAGGGGGTTCCAGTACTTC. Its protein product is CASSPRGFQYF.

The V call is TRBV14, the J call TRBJ2-7; TRBD2 aligns across 8 bases. The CDR3 covers 15 residues. Losses at the gene ends were 3 bases for V and 0 bases for J; bases not matched to a gene: 4. Per germline, CDR1 SGHDN and CDR2 FVKESK. CDR3 nucleotides: TGTGCCAGCAGCCATCGACTAGCGTACTCCTACGAGCAGTACTTC. Protein sequence: CASSHRLAYSYEQYF.

The V gene is TRBV18, the J gene TRBJ2-1; D uncertain. Germline CDR1 is KGHSH and CDR2 is LQKENI. CDR3 length equals 12 residues. V was pared by 3 bases and J by 6 bases, with 6 bases between. CDR3 protein: CASSPAPNEQFF. The CDR3 DNA sequence: TGTGCCAGCTCACCGGCCCCCAATGAGCAGTTCTTC.

The CDR3 loop is CASAGQGRDGYTF. DNA for the CDR3: TGTGCCAGTGCCGGACAGGGAAGAGATGGCTACACCTTC. This sequence joins TRBV19 and TRBJ1-2; TRBD1 agrees at 8 bases. The CDR3 contains 13 residues. CDR1 is LNHDA, CDR2 SQIVND, per germline (reference sequence). Trimming removed 8 bases from V and 6 bases from J; junction bases left unmatched: 8.

The chain employs TRBV6-5 and TRBJ2-5, with D perhaps TRBD2 (5 bases). Trimming took off 6 bases at V and 4 bases at J, with 15 bases between the two ends. The CDR3 extends over 14 amino acids. The V gene's germline CDR1 is MNHEY and CDR2 SVGAGI. This CDR3 reads CASSSSGVPETQYF. CDR3 DNA sequence: TGTGCCAGCAGCTCCTCCGGGGTCCCAGAGACCCAGTACTTC.

J is TRBJ1-1 and V is TRBV6-5, with D possibly TRBD1 on 6 matching bases. Trimming stripped 2 bases from V and 0 bases from J, with 13 bases between. The CDR3 runs 16 residues. Germline CDR1 is MNHEY and CDR2 is SVGAGI. The CDR3: CASSYQGTGMNTEAFF. CDR3 DNA sequence: TGTGCCAGCAGTTACCAGGGGACGGGCATGAACACTGAAGCTTTCTTT.

V usage is TRBV5-6 and J usage is TRBJ2-3; no clear D gene. The V gene's germline CDR1 is SGHDT and CDR2 YYEEEE. The CDR3 contains 14 residues. Trimming removed 1 base from V and 5 bases from J, with 11 bases in between. The CDR3 here is CASSLHQFGDTQYF. The CDR3 DNA follows: TGTGCCAGCAGCTTGCATCAGTTTGGAGATACGCAGTATTTT.

V gene TRBV5-1 combines with J gene TRBJ2-2; D uncertain. The CDR3 runs 13 residues. CDR1 and CDR2 (germline): SGHRS, YFSETQ. Trimming pared 1 base from V and 4 bases from J, leaving 5 bases between. DNA for the CDR3: TGCGCCAGCAGCTTGTCGCGCACCGGGGAGCTGTTTTTT. The encoded protein is CASSLSRTGELFF.

For this clone: Mismatch with germline at one junction end may stem from a read error. The rearrangement joins TRBV6-6 to TRBJ2-7, with 10 bases fitting TRBD2. Germline-derived CDR1 and CDR2 are MNHNY and SVGAGI (reference sequence). The CDR3 has 15 amino acids. The CDR3: CASSQGTSADYEQHF. Written as DNA, the CDR3 is TGTGCCAGCAGTCAAGGGACTAGCGCGGACTACGAGCAGCACTTC.